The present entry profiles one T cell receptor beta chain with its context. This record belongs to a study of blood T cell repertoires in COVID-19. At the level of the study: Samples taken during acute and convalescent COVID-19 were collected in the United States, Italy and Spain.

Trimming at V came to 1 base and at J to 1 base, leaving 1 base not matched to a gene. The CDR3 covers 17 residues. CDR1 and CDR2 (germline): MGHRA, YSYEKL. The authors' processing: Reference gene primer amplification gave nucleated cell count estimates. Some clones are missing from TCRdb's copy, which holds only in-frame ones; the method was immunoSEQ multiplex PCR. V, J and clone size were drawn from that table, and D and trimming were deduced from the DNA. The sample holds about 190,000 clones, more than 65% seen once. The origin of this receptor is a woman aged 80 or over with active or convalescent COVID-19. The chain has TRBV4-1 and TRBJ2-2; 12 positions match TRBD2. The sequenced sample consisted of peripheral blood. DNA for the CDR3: TGCGCCAGCAGCCAAGGGACTAGCGGGAAGAACACCGGGGAGCTGTTTTTT. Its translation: CASSQGTSGKNTGELFF.